This T cell receptor beta chain was recovered during a study of CD8+ T cells in alopecia areata. Overall study findings and caveats: Relative to mice, TCR sharing across patients was less clear, a difference possibly HLA-related. Tofacitinib significantly brought down scalp clonality and expanded CD8+ clones among top 100.

Treatment meaning: oral pan-JAK inhibitor, 5-10 mg twice daily. Alopecia areata patients had lesional scalp punch biopsies and peripheral blood taken from them. From PBMCs, CD4+ and CD8+ T cells were sorted. Investigators isolated RNA and reverse transcribed it into cDNA to act as the sequencing template. The table came from immunoSEQ multiplex PCR; TCRdb's copy has only in-frame clones and leaves some out. This table holds fewer than 350,000 clones, roughly 50% found once. Points on this clone: What it binds is not known.

The CDR3 loop spans 14 amino acids. Germline V gene sequence: CDR1 KGHSH, CDR2 LQKENI. The V gene lost 2 bases and the J gene lost 0 bases, with 7 bases spanning the gap. This receptor was obtained from a human donor with alopecia areata. The V call is TRBV18, the J call TRBJ1-1; tentatively, D is TRBD1 (5 bases). The sequencing used CD4+ T cells sorted from blood, collected at week 24, from a patient treated with tofacitinib. Written as DNA, the CDR3 is TGTGCCAGCTCACCAGGGGCGTTGAACACTGAAGCTTTCTTT. Translating gives CASSPGALNTEAFF.